Presented here are 2 T cell receptor beta chains from one specimen sequenced in a study of control samples from healthy donors and cancer patients. Profiling relied on immunoSEQ multiplex PCR, and the TCRdb table lists in-frame clones only, not all of them. The data show approximately 150,000 clones, more than 85% seen once. What was sequenced was blood. The receptors were sampled from a man in his thirties or forties in good health.

The V gene is TRBV27, the J gene TRBJ1-1; D is uncertain. The ends were cut back, 6 bases at V and 10 bases at J, with 12 bases in the middle. Germline assignment: CDR1 MNHEY and CDR2 SMNVEV (reference sequence). This CDR3 has 11 residues. In DNA form, the CDR3 reads TGTGCCAGCAGCTCTCTCGGTGGAGCTTTCTTT. Its translation: CASSSLGGAFF.

The chain recombines TRBV2 with TRBJ2-3, with 15 positions matching TRBD2. In germline, CDR1 is SNHLY, CDR2 FYNNEI. The CDR3 loop spans 18 amino acids. Germline trimming cut 4 bases from V and 6 bases from J; bases unmatched to any gene: 11. CDR3 residues: CASSVLGGLAGGPDTQYF. The CDR3 coding sequence is TGTGCCAGCAGTGTTCTAGGAGGACTAGCGGGGGGGCCGGATACGCAGTATTTT.